One sample yielded the 28 T cell receptor beta chains listed below, sequenced in a study of beta chain features in type 1 diabetes. Expressed TCRB transcripts were sequenced because the entire RNA isolate underwent reverse transcription. Using immunoSEQ multiplex PCR, the repertoire was profiled, and TCRdb retains in-frame clones only, with some absent. The profile shows 850,000 to 900,000 clones, roughly a sixth of them singletons. The sequenced sample was naive CD4+ T cells from blood. Source of these receptors: a woman in her late teens or twenties in good health.

The gene calls are TRBV5-1 and TRBJ2-1, with a weak D call TRBD1 (5 bases). V dropped 6 bases and J dropped 3 bases, with 13 bases sitting between them. This CDR3 spans 14 amino acids. The germline V gene encodes CDR1 SGHRS and CDR2 YFSETQ. The CDR3 protein is CASTSDSVYNEQFF. Written as DNA, the CDR3 is TGCGCCAGCACCTCTGACAGCGTCTACAATGAGCAGTTCTTC. Filled out from reference TRBV5-1 and TRBJ2-1, the complete variable domain reads KAGVTQTPRYLIKTRGQQVTLSCSPISGHRSVSWYQQTPGQGLQFLFEYFSETQRNKGNFPGRFSGRQFSNSRSEMNVSTLELGDSALYLCASTSDSVYNEQFFGPGTRLTVL.

The chain couples TRBV19 to TRBJ2-4; maybe TRBD1 (5 bases). This CDR3 contains 13 residues. V gave up 6 bases and J gave up 7 bases, with 13 bases separating them. CDR1 and CDR2 (germline): LNHDA, SQIVND (reference sequence). CDR3 amino acids: CASSQGVRNIQYF. Here the CDR3 DNA reads TGTGCCAGTAGCCAAGGGGTTAGGAACATTCAGTACTTC. The full variable domain, rest sourced from reference TRBV19 and TRBJ2-4, is DGGITQSPKYLFRKEGQNVTLSCEQNLNHDAMYWYRQDPGQGLRLIYYSQIVNDFQKGDIAEGYSVSREKKESFPLTVTSAQKNPTAFYLCASSQGVRNIQYFGAGTRLSVL.

This sequence joins TRBV4-3 and TRBJ1-2, with a possible D match to TRBD1 (5 bases). V lost 2 bases to trimming and J lost 8 bases, with 18 bases between them. CDR3 size: 15 residues. CDR1 is LGHNA and CDR2 is YSLEER in the germline V gene. Here the CDR3 DNA reads TGCGCCAGCAGCCAAACCGGGACCCAAAGCCAGGGCTACACCTTC. This translates into CASSQTGTQSQGYTF.

The chain uses TRBV6-1 and TRBJ2-4; 15 bases align to TRBD2. The CDR3 is 20 amino acids. CDR1 is MNHNS and CDR2 is SASEGT in the germline V gene. The V and J ends lost 0 bases and 7 bases, in that order; junction bases with no gene match: 13. Here the CDR3 reads CASSEAPGLAGGDSRNIQYF. CDR3 nucleotides: TGTGCCAGCAGTGAAGCGCCTGGACTAGCGGGAGGGGATAGCAGGAACATTCAGTACTTC.

The sample holds a few counts of this clone. The sample holds other DNA sequences that translate to the same CDR3. V and J are TRBV7-2 and TRBJ2-7; 7 positions agree with TRBD1. The V segment lost 1 base and the J segment 3 bases; nucleotides outside the gene matches: 3. The CDR3 is made up of 14 amino acids. The germline CDR1 and CDR2 sequences are SGHTA and FQGNSA. CDR3 residues: CASSLGQGNYEQYF. The DNA of the CDR3 is TGTGCCAGCAGCTTAGGACAGGGAAACTACGAGCAGTACTTC.

A few counts support this clone. This chain connects TRBV15 to TRBJ2-5, with 13 bases identical to TRBD2. Germline lookup yields CDR1 LNHNV and CDR2 YYDKDF (reference sequence). The CDR3 runs to 19 residues. J lost 2 bases, V lost 6 bases, and 15 bases had no gene match. For the CDR3, the DNA is TGTGCCACCAGAGCCCTGCCCCCTACTAGCGGGAGGGTACAAGAGACCCAGTACTTC. Protein product: CATRALPPTSGRVQETQYF.

The chain is built from TRBV5-4 and TRBJ2-1; the match to TRBD2 covers 7 bases. CDR1 is SGHNT, CDR2 YYREEE, per germline (reference sequence). This CDR3 is 14 amino acids long. V lost 0 bases, J lost 7 bases, and 4 bases stayed unmatched. CDR3 sequence reads: CASSLASGQNEQFF. The DNA of the CDR3 is TGTGCCAGCAGCTTGGCTAGCGGTCAGAATGAGCAGTTCTTC.

This clone was picked up one time. The V gene is TRBV7-8, the J gene TRBJ2-1; 16 bases line up with TRBD2. This CDR3 has 20 residues. After removal of 5 bases from V and 5 bases from J, the junction contained 15 bases not matched to a gene. Germline CDR1 SGHVS, CDR2 FQNEAQ. CDR3: CASSVHPGTSGRALNNEQFF. In DNA form, the CDR3 reads TGTGCCAGCAGCGTCCATCCAGGGACTAGCGGGAGGGCGTTAAACAATGAGCAGTTCTTC.

In its sample, this clone was seen a few times. The chain uses TRBV2 and TRBJ1-1; maybe TRBD1 (5 bases). The germline V gene has CDR1 SNHLY and CDR2 FYNNEI. CDR3 size: 13 residues. V shed 10 bases and J shed 4 bases, with 16 bases lying between them. The CDR3 DNA sequence: TGTGCCACTCTCCAGGGTCGGGGCACTGAAGCTTTCTTT. Amino acids: CATLQGRGTEAFF. The entire variable domain, with the rest obtained from reference TRBV2 and TRBJ1-1, is as follows: EPEVTQTPSHQVTQMGQEVILRCVPISNHLYFYWYRQILGQKVEFLVSFYNNEISEKSEIFDDQFSVERPDGSNFTLKIRSTKLEDSAMYFCATLQGRGTEAFFGQGTRLTVV.

V gene TRBV6-6 combines with J gene TRBJ2-5; the D call may be TRBD1 or TRBD2 (5 bases each). The CDR3 is 12 amino acids. Per germline, CDR1 MNHNY and CDR2 SVGAGI (reference sequence). Deletions cut 7 bases from V and 7 bases from J, with 13 bases between. In DNA, the CDR3 is TGTGCCAGCACTCGGGACGTGGGGACCCAGTACTTC. Translated, it gives CASTRDVGTQYF.

This chain links TRBV7-2 with TRBJ2-3; D is possibly TRBD1 or TRBD2 (5 bases each). CDR3 length equals 14 residues. Trimming left V 6 bases short and J 0 bases short, with 10 bases between. In germline, CDR1 is SGHTA, CDR2 FQGNSA. The CDR3 here is CASRRGVSTDTQYF. CDR3 coding DNA: TGTGCCAGCAGGCGAGGGGTGAGCACAGATACGCAGTATTTT.

The gene calls are TRBV10-3 and TRBJ1-1; tentative D call: TRBD1 (5 bases). This CDR3 is built from 14 residues. Trimming cost V 6 bases and J 8 bases, with 19 bases left between them. Germline CDR1 reads ENHRY; CDR2 reads SYGVKD. CDR3 DNA: TGTGCCATCAGCGGGAGCGGGACCCACCTAGAAGCTTTCTTT. Encoded protein: CAISGSGTHLEAFF.

V gene TRBV4-2 combines with J gene TRBJ2-3, with D perhaps being TRBD1 or TRBD2 (5 bases each). The CDR3 runs 16 residues. Germline CDR1 and CDR2: LGHNA and YNFKEQ. The V and J ends lost 1 base and 2 bases respectively, with 13 bases between them. CDR3 DNA: TGTGCCAGCAGCCAAGGAAGGGGACGGAACACAGATACGCAGTATTTT. As protein: CASSQGRGRNTDTQYF.

In this sample, this clone turned up a few times. This chain connects TRBV7-2 to TRBJ2-2; 7 bases are shared with TRBD2. The length of the CDR3 is 17 residues. In germline, CDR1 is SGHTA, CDR2 FQGNSA. J gave up 2 bases and V 4 bases, and 10 bases lay outside the gene matches. The DNA of the CDR3 is TGTGCCAGCAGCTCCCACCCCGCGGGAGTTAACACCGGGGAGCTGTTTTTT. Protein: CASSSHPAGVNTGELFF.

J is TRBJ2-5 and V is TRBV7-2; 7 nucleotides match TRBD1. CDR3 size: 17 residues. CDR1 and CDR2 (germline): SGHTA, FQGNSA. Unmatched junction bases numbered 19, after V lost 5 bases and J lost 7 bases. The CDR3 DNA reads TGTGCCAGCAGCCCGATACCCAGGACAGGTCCCTCCGGGACCCAGTACTTC. Translated: CASSPIPRTGPSGTQYF.

This sequence joins TRBV9 and TRBJ2-2, with 9 bases matching TRBD2. V lost 5 bases and J lost 6; bases outside the gene matches: 14. This CDR3 is 17 amino acids long. Germline assignment: CDR1 SGDLS and CDR2 YYNGEE. CDR3 in DNA: TGTGCCAGCAGAGCAGGTAGCGGGAGCTTGCTTTCCGGGGAGCTGTTTTTT. It encodes CASRAGSGSLLSGELFF.

This clone was picked up a small number of times. The genes are TRBV7-9 and TRBJ1-2; TRBD1 is a possible D gene (6 bases). From germline, CDR1 is SEHNR and CDR2 FQNEAQ (reference sequence). This CDR3 spans 12 amino acids. V was shortened by 10 bases and J by 2 bases, with 11 bases between the two germline ends. The CDR3 loop is CATEQGNYGYTF. The DNA for the CDR3 is TGTGCCACGGAACAGGGAAACTATGGCTACACCTTC.

The CDR3 spells CASSLTGTGGSYEQYF. DNA of the CDR3: TGTGCCAGCAGCTTAACAGGGACAGGGGGCTCCTACGAGCAGTACTTC. The genes are TRBV7-2 and TRBJ2-7; 11 bases are shared with TRBD1. The V and J ends lost 2 bases and 0 bases, in that order; junction bases with no gene match: 3. The CDR3 is 16 residues long. Per the germline V gene, CDR1 is SGHTA and CDR2 is FQGNSA. The whole variable domain, filled in from reference TRBV7-2 and TRBJ2-7, reads GAGVSQSPSNKVTEKGKDVELRCDPISGHTALYWYRQSLGQGLEFLIYFQGNSAPDKSGLPSDRFSAERTGGSVSTLTIQRTQQEDSAVYLCASSLTGTGGSYEQYFGPGTRLTVT.

There are a few counts of this clone. The chain joins TRBV7-2 to TRBJ2-5; D might be TRBD2 (5 bases). Trimming took 5 bases from V and 2 from J, leaving 12 bases between them. The CDR3 runs 14 residues. The germline gives CDR1 SGHTA, CDR2 FQGNSA. CDR3 nucleotides: TGTGCCAGCAGCCGAGGACTGCTTCAAGAGACCCAGTACTTC. Amino acid sequence: CASSRGLLQETQYF.

This CDR3 is CASSLGYWDNEQFF. Written as DNA, the CDR3 is TGCGCCAGCAGCTTGGGGTATTGGGACAATGAGCAGTTCTTC. The genes are TRBV5-1 and TRBJ2-1, with D uncertain. Germline CDR1 SGHRS, CDR2 YFSETQ. V gave up 0 bases and J gave up 5 bases, with 9 bases separating them. This CDR3 is 14 amino acids long.

The chain is built from TRBV9 and TRBJ1-5; 7 bases are a match to TRBD1. This CDR3 spans 19 amino acids. Losses at the gene ends were 3 bases for V and 0 bases for J; bases not matched to a gene: 15. The germline CDR1 and CDR2 sequences are SGDLS and YYNGEE. The CDR3 nucleotides read TGTGCCAGCAGCGGCTCGAGGGACAGCAAGTATTATAGCAATCAGCCCCAGCATTTT. This gives the protein CASSGSRDSKYYSNQPQHF.

This clone has more than one count but fewer than ten. At one of its ends the junction is not consistent with the germline gene, which may arise from a read error. The chain links TRBV7-2 to TRBJ2-1; perhaps D is TRBD1 or TRBD2 (6 bases each). CDR3 length equals 13 residues. CDR1 is SGHTA and CDR2 is FQGNSA in the germline V gene. CDR3 nucleotides: TGTGCCAGCAGCCCGCTGAGCGGGTGGGGGCGGATCTTC. Its protein product is CASSPLSGWGRIF.

The chain is built from TRBV14 and TRBJ2-3; 9 bases map to TRBD2. This CDR3 region has 14 residues. CDR1 is SGHDN and CDR2 is FVKESK in the germline V gene. J gave up 3 bases and V 8 bases, and 6 bases lay outside the gene matches. The CDR3 DNA reads as TGTGCCAGCTGCGGACTAGCGTCGACAGATACGCAGTATTTT. Amino acids: CASCGLASTDTQYF.

This chain uses TRBV7-9 with TRBJ2-1; a weak D match, TRBD1 (6 bases). The CDR3 is 14 residues long. With 1 base removed from V and 5 bases from J, the gap between germline ends came to 9 bases. Germline V gives CDR1 SEHNR, CDR2 FQNEAQ (reference sequence). CDR3 sequence reads: CASSLGTVNNEQFF. CDR3 nucleotides: TGTGCCAGCAGCTTAGGGACAGTAAACAATGAGCAGTTCTTC.

This chain connects TRBV11-2 to TRBJ1-2; tentatively, D is TRBD1 (5 bases). CDR1 is SGHAT and CDR2 is FQNNGV in the germline V gene. V lost 5 bases to trimming and J lost 8 bases, with 15 bases between them. The CDR3 is made up of 13 amino acids. CDR3 sequence: CASSPPGGWGYTF. For the CDR3, the DNA is TGTGCCAGCAGCCCTCCCGGGGGATGGGGCTACACCTTC.

This clone was seen a few times. This chain uses TRBV18 with TRBJ1-2; no clear D. Germline V gene data show CDR1 as KGHSH and CDR2 as LQKENI. The CDR3 totals 22 residues. Trimming took off 1 base at V and 2 bases at J, with 32 bases between the two ends. CDR3 sequence reads: CASSPRLRNFALQPTPNYGYTF. CDR3 nucleotides: TGTGCCAGCTCACCACGCCTTCGCAATTTCGCCTTGCAGCCAACTCCGAACTATGGCTACACCTTC.

The chain carries TRBV19 and TRBJ2-3, with 8 bases aligning to TRBD2. There are 15 residues in the CDR3. J was trimmed by 2 bases and V by 3 bases; bases with no gene match: 4. Germline V gene data show CDR1 as LNHDA and CDR2 as SQIVND (reference sequence). Here the CDR3 DNA reads TGTGCCAGTAGTATCATTAGCGGGGTCACAGATACGCAGTATTTT. Translated, it gives CASSIISGVTDTQYF.

The V call is TRBV15, the J call TRBJ2-7; 9 nucleotides agree with TRBD1. The V and J ends lost 0 bases and 2 bases, in that order; junction bases with no gene match: 8. The CDR3 length is 17 residues. Per the germline V gene, CDR1 is LNHNV and CDR2 is YYDKDF (reference sequence). The CDR3 reads CATSRDLGRTGAYEQYF. CDR3 sequence (DNA): TGTGCCACCAGCAGAGATCTTGGCAGGACAGGGGCCTACGAGCAGTACTTC.